The 26 T cell receptor beta chains listed next were all sequenced from one sample in a study of T cell responses to AZD1222 COVID-19 vaccine. Clones were sequenced by immunoSEQ multiplex PCR, and TCRdb holds only the in-frame ones, with some missing. The sample contains about 110,000 clones, roughly 87% of which appear only once. Sequenced here: peripheral blood, sampled 28 days after the second AZD1222 dose. The receptors were sampled from an adult who received the AZD1222 COVID-19 vaccine.

This sequence joins TRBV10-3 and TRBJ2-3; D is possibly TRBD1 (5 bases). Germline V gene sequence: CDR1 ENHRY, CDR2 SYGVKD. V was trimmed by 6 bases and J by 0 bases, leaving 16 bases between them. CDR3 size: 16 residues. The CDR3 protein is CAISPGQSASTDTQYF. CDR3 in DNA: TGTGCCATCAGCCCTGGACAATCCGCTAGCACAGATACGCAGTATTTT.

CDR3: CASSQSTPRLAGGSYEQYF. In DNA, the CDR3 is TGCGCCAGCAGCCAATCCACACCCCGGCTAGCGGGGGGCTCTTACGAGCAGTACTTC. The chain carries TRBV4-3 and TRBJ2-7; 11 nucleotides align to TRBD2. Germline trimming cut 2 bases from V and 4 bases from J; bases unmatched to any gene: 16. Germline V gene data show CDR1 as LGHNA and CDR2 as YSLEER. This CDR3 has 19 residues.

The genes are TRBV12-3 or TRBV12-4 and TRBJ1-5; D is possibly TRBD1 (6 bases). Between the trimmed V and J ends, which lost 5 bases and 7 bases, there was a span of 12 bases. The CDR3 spans 13 residues. CDR3 region: CASSVGGGQPQHF. The CDR3 DNA reads TGTGCCAGCAGTGTAGGGGGTGGGCAGCCCCAGCATTTT.

This clone was seen just once. The chain employs TRBV7-2 and TRBJ2-3; D is possibly TRBD1 or TRBD2 (5 bases each). The CDR3 extends over 14 amino acids. The V gene's germline CDR1 is SGHTA and CDR2 FQGNSA. Deletions cut 5 bases from V and 8 bases from J, with 17 bases between. The CDR3 DNA is TGTGCCAGCAGCCAGGGACCACCGCCGGGTACGCAGTATTTT. Translating it yields CASSQGPPPGTQYF.

This chain links TRBV4-1 with TRBJ1-5; D unclear. Trimming left V 0 bases short and J 4 bases short, with 7 bases between. The CDR3 is made up of 14 amino acids. Germline CDR1 reads MGHRA; CDR2 reads YSYEKL. DNA for the CDR3: TGCGCCAGCAGCCAAGACGGCAGAAATCAGCCCCAGCATTTT. Its protein product is CASSQDGRNQPQHF.

The chain uses TRBV9 and TRBJ1-2; no definite D call. The CDR3 is 14 amino acids. Germline V lookup: CDR1 SGDLS, CDR2 YYNGEE. V dropped 0 bases and J dropped 8 bases, with 14 bases sitting between them. The CDR3 DNA is TGTGCCAGCAGCGTAGAGAGAAGGGTGGGAGGCTACACCTTC. It yields the protein CASSVERRVGGYTF. Complete variable domain (other parts from reference TRBV9 and TRBJ1-2): DSGVTQTPKHLITATGQRVTLRCSPRSGDLSVYWYQQSLDQGLQFLIQYYNGEERAKGNILERFSAQQFPDLHSELNLSSLELGDSALYFCASSVERRVGGYTFGSGTRLTVV.

This clone turned up a few times. This same CDR3 is encoded by further DNA sequences in the sample. The V gene is TRBV19, the J gene TRBJ1-1; D is ambiguous. There are 14 residues in the CDR3. The germline gives CDR1 LNHDA, CDR2 SQIVND (reference sequence). Trimming cost V 1 base and J 0 bases, with 6 bases left between them. The CDR3 reads CASSIGGLNTEAFF. The DNA of the CDR3 is TGTGCCAGTAGTATAGGAGGTCTGAACACTGAAGCTTTCTTT.

This clone is a singleton in its sample. The CDR3 region is CASSRPSYNSPLHF. The CDR3 DNA reads as TGTGCCAGCAGCCGCCCCTCCTATAATTCACCCCTCCACTTT. This rearrangement joins TRBV6-5 to TRBJ1-6; no clear D. Germline lookup yields CDR1 MNHEY and CDR2 SVGAGI. This CDR3 has 14 residues. V shed 6 bases and J shed 0 bases, with 6 bases lying between them.

This clone was observed a few times. This chain links TRBV28 with TRBJ1-6, with 7 bases lining up with TRBD1. The CDR3 totals 15 residues. V shed 5 bases, J shed 6 bases, and the junction held 7 bases outside the gene matches. Per the germline V gene, CDR1 is MDHEN and CDR2 is SYDVKM. The CDR3 here is CASSPQGVRNSPLHF. The CDR3, as DNA: TGTGCCAGCAGTCCTCAGGGGGTTCGTAATTCACCCCTCCACTTT. Complete variable domain (other parts from reference TRBV28 and TRBJ1-6): DVKVTQSSRYLVKRTGEKVFLECVQDMDHENMFWYRQDPGLGLRLIYFSYDVKMKEKGDIPEGYSVSREKKERFSLILESASTNQTSMYLCASSPQGVRNSPLHFGNGTRLTVT.

The CDR3 region is CASSLSPGHTEAFF. CDR3 nucleotide sequence: TGTGCCAGCAGCTTAAGCCCGGGCCACACTGAAGCTTTCTTT. This rearrangement joins TRBV7-2 to TRBJ1-1; D uncertain. This CDR3 is built from 14 residues. Germline loops: CDR1 SGHTA, CDR2 FQGNSA. V was clipped by 2 bases and J by 3 bases, with 10 bases between them.

CDR3 loop: CASSLDRASPLHF. CDR3 sequence (DNA): TGTGCCAGCAGCTTAGACAGGGCCTCACCCCTCCACTTT. The chain joins TRBV7-3 to TRBJ1-6; 7 bases are shared with TRBD1. CDR3 length equals 13 residues. CDR1 and CDR2 (germline): SGHTA, FQGTGA. Trimming cost V 2 bases and J 10 bases; bases outside gene matches: 2. Complete variable domain (other parts from reference TRBV7-3 and TRBJ1-6): GAGVSQTPSNKVTEKGKYVELRCDPISGHTALYWYRQSLGQGPEFLIYFQGTGAADDSGLPNDRFFAVRPEGSVSTLKIQRTERGDSAVYLCASSLDRASPLHFGNGTRLTVT.

V usage is TRBV3-1 (or the pseudogene TRBV3-2) and J usage is TRBJ1-2; TRBD1 might be the D (5 bases). The V gene's germline CDR1 is LGHDT and CDR2 YNNKEL (reference sequence). The V and J ends lost 4 bases and 7 bases respectively, with 19 bases between them. This CDR3 spans 15 amino acids. The CDR3: CASSPRRGLHGGYTF. The CDR3 DNA sequence: TGTGCCAGCAGCCCTCGAAGGGGCCTCCACGGTGGCTACACCTTC.

The V gene is TRBV4-1, the J gene TRBJ1-5; D is unresolved. Per the germline V gene, CDR1 is MGHRA and CDR2 is YSYEKL. This CDR3 is 13 amino acids long. Trimming cost V 3 bases and J 7 bases, with 10 bases left between them. The CDR3 region is CASSQFIEQPQHF. The CDR3, as DNA: TGCGCCAGCAGCCAGTTTATTGAACAGCCCCAGCATTTT.

Only one count was recorded for this clone. The rearrangement links TRBV5-6 to TRBJ2-5; 7 bases line up with TRBD2. V was clipped by 0 bases and J by 4 bases; unmatched bases: 12. This CDR3 is built from 17 residues. Germline loops: CDR1 SGHDT, CDR2 YYEEEE. CDR3 residues: CASSLVGSGRSGETQYF. In DNA form, the CDR3 reads TGTGCCAGCAGCTTGGTGGGTAGCGGGCGGTCGGGAGAGACCCAGTACTTC. Full variable domain (outside the CDR3, taken from reference TRBV5-6 and TRBJ2-5): DAGVTQSPTHLIKTRGQQVTLRCSPKSGHDTVSWYQQALGQGPQFIFQYYEEEERQRGNFPDRFSGHQFPNYSSELNVNALLLGDSALYLCASSLVGSGRSGETQYFGPGTRLLVL.

This clone was seen only a few times. The chain combines TRBV7-9 with TRBJ1-2, with a possible D match to TRBD1 (6 bases). Trimming pared 5 bases from V and 8 bases from J, leaving 18 bases between. This CDR3 comprises 14 residues. Per the germline V gene, CDR1 is SEHNR and CDR2 is FQNEAQ (reference sequence). This chain's CDR3 is CASSAGWGAKGYTF. CDR3 nucleotide sequence: TGTGCCAGCAGCGCCGGCTGGGGGGCGAAAGGCTACACCTTC. Full variable domain (rest looked up from reference TRBV7-9 and TRBJ1-2): DTGVSQNPRHKITKRGQNVTFRCDPISEHNRLYWYRQTLGQGPEFLTYFQNEAQLEKSRLLSDRFSAERPKGSFSTLEIQRTEQGDSAMYLCASSAGWGAKGYTFGSGTRLTVV.

The chain employs TRBV30 and TRBJ1-2, with a tentative D call TRBD1 (5 bases). The CDR3 spans 12 residues. Looked up from germline, CDR1 is GTSNPN and CDR2 is SVGIG (reference sequence). V was clipped by 8 bases and J by 5 bases, with 15 bases between them. The CDR3 is CALPSGGYGYTF. CDR3 sequence (DNA): TGTGCCCTTCCCAGCGGGGGGTATGGCTACACCTTC.

The chain employs TRBV6-1 and TRBJ1-6; no clear D. Trimming took off 1 base at V and 14 bases at J, with 12 bases between the two ends. Germline V gene lookup returns CDR1 MNHNS and CDR2 SASEGT. The CDR3 is 13 residues long. In DNA, the CDR3 is TGTGCCAGCAGTGAAGGAGAGTCTGGGTCCCTCCACTTT. Translated: CASSEGESGSLHF.

The chain recombines TRBV5-1 with TRBJ2-5, with D perhaps TRBD1 (5 bases). Germline CDR1 reads SGHRS; CDR2 reads YFSETQ. V gave up 1 base and J gave up 2 bases, with 12 bases separating them. This CDR3 has 15 amino acids. The CDR3 is CASSLSRTPQETQYF. The CDR3 bases are TGCGCCAGCAGCTTGAGTCGGACACCTCAAGAGACCCAGTACTTC.

This chain joins TRBV6-2 or TRBV6-3 and TRBJ2-7; D is ambiguous. CDR1 is MNHEY, CDR2 SVGEGT, per germline. The V and J ends lost 2 bases and 5 bases respectively, with 10 bases between them. This CDR3 is 13 amino acids long. The DNA of the CDR3 is TGTGCCAGCAGTTACGAGTCGTCTGACGAGCAGTACTTC. Its translation: CASSYESSDEQYF.

The chain combines TRBV28 with TRBJ2-3, with a possible D match to TRBD2 (5 bases). The CDR3 totals 13 residues. CDR1 and CDR2 (germline): MDHEN, SYDVKM. Trimming removed 6 bases from V and 1 base from J, with 8 bases in between. CDR3 residues: CASSTGGTDTQYF. The CDR3 DNA reads TGTGCCAGCAGCACCGGGGGCACAGATACGCAGTATTTT.

V and J are TRBV11-2 and TRBJ1-6; tentative D call: TRBD1 (6 bases). The CDR3 runs to 14 residues. The germline CDR1 and CDR2 sequences are SGHAT and FQNNGV. V gave up 5 bases and J gave up 5 bases, with 10 bases separating them. CDR3 residues: CASSPRTDNSPLHF. CDR3 in DNA: TGTGCCAGCAGCCCTCGGACAGATAATTCACCCCTCCACTTT.

The chain recombines TRBV24-1 with TRBJ1-5; no definite D call. The CDR3 is made up of 12 amino acids. Trimming removed 5 bases from V and 1 base from J, with 2 bases in between. Germline V gene sequence: CDR1 KGHDR, CDR2 SFDVKD. CDR3 nucleotide sequence: TGTGCCACCAGTGGCAGCAATCAGCCCCAGCATTTT. Protein product: CATSGSNQPQHF.

The chain has TRBV10-1 and TRBJ2-3, with a possible D match to TRBD2 (5 bases). Germline CDR1 is WNHNN and CDR2 is SYGVQD (reference sequence). Between the trimmed V and J ends, which lost 3 bases and 1 base, there was a span of 8 bases. The CDR3 extends over 14 amino acids. The CDR3 reads CASSDSGGTDTQYF. For the CDR3, the DNA is TGCGCCAGCAGTGATTCCGGGGGCACAGATACGCAGTATTTT.

The chain links TRBV29-1 to TRBJ1-1; D is ambiguous. This CDR3 is built from 13 residues. Germline CDR1 reads SQVTM; CDR2 reads ANQGSEA. V was trimmed by 1 base and J by 2 bases, leaving 8 bases between them. The CDR3 spells CSVEVGINTEAFF. CDR3 nucleotides: TGCAGCGTTGAAGTCGGGATTAACACTGAAGCTTTCTTT.

This chain joins TRBV12-3 or TRBV12-4 and TRBJ1-1, with no clear D. The CDR3 runs 13 residues. V shed 3 bases and J shed 3 bases, with 8 bases lying between them. The CDR3 DNA sequence: TGTGCCAGCAGTTTGGCGGCTTACACTGAAGCTTTCTTT. Its translation is CASSLAAYTEAFF.

J is TRBJ2-1 and V is TRBV7-8, with TRBD1 matching 8 bases. The CDR3 runs 15 residues. Germline assignment: CDR1 SGHVS and CDR2 FQNEAQ. The V segment lost 4 bases and the J segment 10 bases; nucleotides outside the gene matches: 12. CDR3: CASSSLAGTGGEQFF. As DNA, the CDR3 is TGTGCCAGCAGCTCACTGGCCGGGACAGGAGGCGAGCAGTTCTTC.